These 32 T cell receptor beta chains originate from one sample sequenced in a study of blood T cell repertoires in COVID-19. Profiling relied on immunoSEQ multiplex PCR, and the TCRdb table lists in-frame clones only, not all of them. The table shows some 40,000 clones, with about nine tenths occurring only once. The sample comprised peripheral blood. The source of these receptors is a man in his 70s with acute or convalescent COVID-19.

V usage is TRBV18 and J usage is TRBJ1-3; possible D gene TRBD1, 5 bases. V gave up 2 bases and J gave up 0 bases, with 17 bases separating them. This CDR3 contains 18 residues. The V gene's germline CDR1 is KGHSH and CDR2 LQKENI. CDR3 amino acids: CASSPNSPGTSSGNTIYF. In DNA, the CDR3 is TGTGCCAGCTCACCAAATTCACCGGGGACTAGCTCTGGAAACACCATATATTTT.

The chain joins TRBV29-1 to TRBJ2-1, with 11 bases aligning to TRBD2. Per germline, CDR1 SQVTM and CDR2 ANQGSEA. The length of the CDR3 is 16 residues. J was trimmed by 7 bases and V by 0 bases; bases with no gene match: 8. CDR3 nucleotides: TGCAGCGTTGAAGATCTTGAACTAGCGGGAGTTAATGAGCAGTTCTTC. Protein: CSVEDLELAGVNEQFF.

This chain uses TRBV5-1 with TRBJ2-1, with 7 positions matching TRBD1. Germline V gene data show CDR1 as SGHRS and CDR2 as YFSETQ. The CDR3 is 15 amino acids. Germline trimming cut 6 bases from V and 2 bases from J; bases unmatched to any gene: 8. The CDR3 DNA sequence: TGCGCCAGCACCTTACAGGGGCACGCCTACAATGAGCAGTTCTTC. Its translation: CASTLQGHAYNEQFF.

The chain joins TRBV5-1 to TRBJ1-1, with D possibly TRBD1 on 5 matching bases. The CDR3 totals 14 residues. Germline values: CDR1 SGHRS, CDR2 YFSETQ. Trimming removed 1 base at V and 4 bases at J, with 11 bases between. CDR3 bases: TGCGCCAGCAGCTTGCAGGGTACGGGCACTGAAGCTTTCTTT. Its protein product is CASSLQGTGTEAFF.

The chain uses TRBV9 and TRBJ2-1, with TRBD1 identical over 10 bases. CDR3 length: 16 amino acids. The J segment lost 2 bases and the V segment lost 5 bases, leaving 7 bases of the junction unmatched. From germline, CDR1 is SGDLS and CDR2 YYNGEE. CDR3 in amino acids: CASSFSGTGAYNEQFF. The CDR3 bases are TGTGCCAGCAGTTTTTCCGGGACAGGGGCCTACAATGAGCAGTTCTTC.

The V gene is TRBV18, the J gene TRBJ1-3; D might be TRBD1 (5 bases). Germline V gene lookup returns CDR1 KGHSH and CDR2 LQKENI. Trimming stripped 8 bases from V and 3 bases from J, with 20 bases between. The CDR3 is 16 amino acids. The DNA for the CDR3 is TGTGCCAGCCTCGACAGCTCGGTATCCGATGGAAACACCATATATTTT. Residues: CASLDSSVSDGNTIYF. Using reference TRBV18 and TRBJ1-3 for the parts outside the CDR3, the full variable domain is NAGVMQNPRHLVRRRGQEARLRCSPMKGHSHVYWYRQLPEEGLKFMVYLQKENIIDESGMPKERFSAEFPKEGPSILRIQQVVRGDSAAYFCASLDSSVSDGNTIYFGEGSWLTVV.

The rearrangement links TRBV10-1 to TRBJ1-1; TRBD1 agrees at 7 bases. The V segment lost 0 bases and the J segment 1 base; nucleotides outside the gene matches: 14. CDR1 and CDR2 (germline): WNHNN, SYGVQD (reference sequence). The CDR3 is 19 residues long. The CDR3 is CASSESKTMNRGQNTEAFF. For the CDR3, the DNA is TGCGCCAGCAGTGAGTCGAAAACCATGAACAGGGGTCAGAACACTGAAGCTTTCTTT.

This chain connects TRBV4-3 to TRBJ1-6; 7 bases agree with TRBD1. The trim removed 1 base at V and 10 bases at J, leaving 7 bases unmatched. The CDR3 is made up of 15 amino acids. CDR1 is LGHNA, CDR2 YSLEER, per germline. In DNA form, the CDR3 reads TGCGCCAGCAGCCAAGTGGGGACAGACAAATCACCCCTCCACTTT. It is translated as CASSQVGTDKSPLHF.

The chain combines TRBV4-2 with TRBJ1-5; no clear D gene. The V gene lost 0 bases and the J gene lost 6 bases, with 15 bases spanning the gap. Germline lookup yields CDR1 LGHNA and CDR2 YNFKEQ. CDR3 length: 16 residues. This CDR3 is CASSQDASRVGQPQHF. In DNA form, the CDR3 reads TGTGCCAGCAGCCAAGATGCGTCGAGGGTCGGTCAGCCCCAGCATTTT.

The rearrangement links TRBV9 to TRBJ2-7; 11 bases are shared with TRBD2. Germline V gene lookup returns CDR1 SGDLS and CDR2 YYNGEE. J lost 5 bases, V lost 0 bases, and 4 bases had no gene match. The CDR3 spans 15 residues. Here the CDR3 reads CASSVGLAGGDEQYF. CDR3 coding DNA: TGTGCCAGCAGCGTAGGTCTAGCGGGAGGCGACGAGCAGTACTTC.

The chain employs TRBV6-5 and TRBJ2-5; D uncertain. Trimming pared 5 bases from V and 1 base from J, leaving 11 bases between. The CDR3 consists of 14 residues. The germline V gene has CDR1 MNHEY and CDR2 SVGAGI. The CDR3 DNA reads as TGTGCCAGCAGTAATACAGTTACCCAAGAGACCCAGTACTTC. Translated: CASSNTVTQETQYF.

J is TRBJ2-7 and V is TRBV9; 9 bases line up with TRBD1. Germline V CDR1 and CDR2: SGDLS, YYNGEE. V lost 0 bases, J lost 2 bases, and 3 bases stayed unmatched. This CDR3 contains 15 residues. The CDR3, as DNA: TGTGCCAGCAGCGTAGTGGGACAGGGCCCCTACGAGCAGTACTTC. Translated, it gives CASSVVGQGPYEQYF.

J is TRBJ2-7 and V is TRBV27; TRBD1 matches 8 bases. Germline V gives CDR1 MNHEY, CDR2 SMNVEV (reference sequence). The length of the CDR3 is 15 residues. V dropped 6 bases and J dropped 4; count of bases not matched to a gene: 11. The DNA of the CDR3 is TGTGCCAGCAGACTCGCGGACAGGGAAGGATACGAGCAGTACTTC. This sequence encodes CASRLADREGYEQYF.

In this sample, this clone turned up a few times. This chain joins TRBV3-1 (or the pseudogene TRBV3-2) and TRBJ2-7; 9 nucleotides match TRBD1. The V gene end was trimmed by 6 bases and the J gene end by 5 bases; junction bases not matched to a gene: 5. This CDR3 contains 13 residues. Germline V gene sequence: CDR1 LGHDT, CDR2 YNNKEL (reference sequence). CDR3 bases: TGTGCCAGCAGTATTACAGGGGGCGACGAGCAGTACTTC. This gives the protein CASSITGGDEQYF.

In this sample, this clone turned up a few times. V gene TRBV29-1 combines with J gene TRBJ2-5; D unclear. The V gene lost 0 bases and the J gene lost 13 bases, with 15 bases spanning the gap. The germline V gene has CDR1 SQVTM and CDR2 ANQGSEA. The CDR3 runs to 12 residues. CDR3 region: CSVEDIRSPLYF. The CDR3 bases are TGCAGCGTTGAAGACATCCGAAGCCCCTTGTACTTC.

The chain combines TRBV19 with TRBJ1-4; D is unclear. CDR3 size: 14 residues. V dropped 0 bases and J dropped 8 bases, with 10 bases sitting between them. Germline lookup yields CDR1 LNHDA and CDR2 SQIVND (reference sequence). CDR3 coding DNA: TGTGCCAGTAGTATAGAAGGAGGGTACGAAAAACTGTTTTTT. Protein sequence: CASSIEGGYEKLFF.

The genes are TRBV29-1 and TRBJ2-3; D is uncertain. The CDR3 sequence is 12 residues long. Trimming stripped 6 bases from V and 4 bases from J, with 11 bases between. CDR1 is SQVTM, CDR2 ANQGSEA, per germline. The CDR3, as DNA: TGCAGCGTCGACAACTCGGCAGATACGCAGTATTTT. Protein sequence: CSVDNSADTQYF.

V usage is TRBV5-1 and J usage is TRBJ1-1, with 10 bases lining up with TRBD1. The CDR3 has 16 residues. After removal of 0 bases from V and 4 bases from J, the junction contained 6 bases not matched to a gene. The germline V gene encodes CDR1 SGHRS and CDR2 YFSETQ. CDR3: CASSLVGTGATTEAFF. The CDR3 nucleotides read TGCGCCAGCAGCTTGGTAGGGACAGGGGCCACCACTGAAGCTTTCTTT. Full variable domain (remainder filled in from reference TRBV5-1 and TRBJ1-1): KAGVTQTPRYLIKTRGQQVTLSCSPISGHRSVSWYQQTPGQGLQFLFEYFSETQRNKGNFPGRFSGRQFSNSRSEMNVSTLELGDSALYLCASSLVGTGATTEAFFGQGTRLTVV.

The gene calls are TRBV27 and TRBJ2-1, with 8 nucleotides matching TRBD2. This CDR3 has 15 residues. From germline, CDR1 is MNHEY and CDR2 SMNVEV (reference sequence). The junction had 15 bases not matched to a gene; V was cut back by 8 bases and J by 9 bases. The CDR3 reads CASSSTLSGRTEQFF. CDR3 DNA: TGTGCCAGCTCGTCCACCCTGAGCGGGAGAACTGAGCAGTTCTTC.

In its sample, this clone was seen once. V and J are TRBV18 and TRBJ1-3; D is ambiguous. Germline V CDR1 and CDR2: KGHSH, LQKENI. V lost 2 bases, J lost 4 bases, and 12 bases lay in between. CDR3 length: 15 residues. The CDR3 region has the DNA TGTGCCAGCTCACCATCGACTGGAAGGGGAAACACCATATATTTT. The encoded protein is CASSPSTGRGNTIYF.

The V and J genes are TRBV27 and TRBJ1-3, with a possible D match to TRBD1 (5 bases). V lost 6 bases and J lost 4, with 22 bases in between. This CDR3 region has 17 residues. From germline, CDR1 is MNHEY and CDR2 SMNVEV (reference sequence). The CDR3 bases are TGTGCCAGCAGGAGTATTGGGGACTATTCCTCGGGAAACACCATATATTTT. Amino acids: CASRSIGDYSSGNTIYF.

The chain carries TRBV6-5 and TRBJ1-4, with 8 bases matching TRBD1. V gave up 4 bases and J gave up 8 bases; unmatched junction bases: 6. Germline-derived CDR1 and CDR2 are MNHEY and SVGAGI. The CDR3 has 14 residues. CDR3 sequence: CASSWTRGLEKLFF. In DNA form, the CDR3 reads TGTGCCAGCAGTTGGACCAGGGGGCTGGAAAAACTGTTTTTT.

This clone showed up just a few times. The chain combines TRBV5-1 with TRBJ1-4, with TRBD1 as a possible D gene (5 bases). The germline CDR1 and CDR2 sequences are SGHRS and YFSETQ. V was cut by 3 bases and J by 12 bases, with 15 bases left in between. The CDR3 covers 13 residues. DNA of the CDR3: TGCGCCAGCAGCTCGGAAGGGCTAGGGGAACTGTTTTTT. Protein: CASSSEGLGELFF.

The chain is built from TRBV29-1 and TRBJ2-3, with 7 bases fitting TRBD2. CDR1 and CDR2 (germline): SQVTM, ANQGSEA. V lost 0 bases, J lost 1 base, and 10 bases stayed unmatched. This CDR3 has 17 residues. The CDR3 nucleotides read TGCAGCGTTGAAGATATAGAGGCGGGAGTCGGCACAGATACGCAGTATTTT. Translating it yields CSVEDIEAGVGTDTQYF.

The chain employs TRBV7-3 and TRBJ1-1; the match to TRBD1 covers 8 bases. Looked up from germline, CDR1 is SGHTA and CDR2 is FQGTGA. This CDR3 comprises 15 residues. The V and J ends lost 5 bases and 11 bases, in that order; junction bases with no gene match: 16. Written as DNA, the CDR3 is TGTGCCAGCAGCCCTACCCTGGACAGGGTCGGTGAGGCTTTCTTT. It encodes CASSPTLDRVGEAFF.

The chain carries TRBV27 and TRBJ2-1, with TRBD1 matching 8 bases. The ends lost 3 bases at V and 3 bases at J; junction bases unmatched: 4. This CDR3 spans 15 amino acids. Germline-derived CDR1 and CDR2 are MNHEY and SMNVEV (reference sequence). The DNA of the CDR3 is TGTGCCAGCAGTTTCGACAGGGGAGGCTACAATGAGCAGTTCTTC. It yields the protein CASSFDRGGYNEQFF.

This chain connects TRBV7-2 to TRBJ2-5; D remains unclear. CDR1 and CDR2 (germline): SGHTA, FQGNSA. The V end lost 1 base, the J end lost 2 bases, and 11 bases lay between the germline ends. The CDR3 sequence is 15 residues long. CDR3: CASSLGVSQQETQYF. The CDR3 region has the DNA TGTGCCAGCAGCTTAGGTGTCAGTCAGCAAGAGACCCAGTACTTC. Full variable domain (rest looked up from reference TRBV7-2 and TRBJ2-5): GAGVSQSPSNKVTEKGKDVELRCDPISGHTALYWYRQSLGQGLEFLIYFQGNSAPDKSGLPSDRFSAERTGGSVSTLTIQRTQQEDSAVYLCASSLGVSQQETQYFGPGTRLLVL.

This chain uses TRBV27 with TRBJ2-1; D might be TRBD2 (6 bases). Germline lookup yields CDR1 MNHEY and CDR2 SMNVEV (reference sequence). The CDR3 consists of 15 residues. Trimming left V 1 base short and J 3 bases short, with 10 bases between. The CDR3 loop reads CASSLFVGGYNEQFF. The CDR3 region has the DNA TGTGCCAGCAGTTTATTTGTCGGGGGCTACAATGAGCAGTTCTTC.

As DNA, the CDR3 is TGTGCCATCAGTGAGTCGAGCGCGCACAGCACAGATACGCAGTATTTT. Amino acids: CAISESSAHSTDTQYF. The rearrangement uses TRBV10-3 and TRBJ2-3; D remains ambiguous. Trimming left V 0 bases short and J 0 bases short, with 10 bases between. The germline V gene has CDR1 ENHRY and CDR2 SYGVKD. CDR3 size: 16 residues.

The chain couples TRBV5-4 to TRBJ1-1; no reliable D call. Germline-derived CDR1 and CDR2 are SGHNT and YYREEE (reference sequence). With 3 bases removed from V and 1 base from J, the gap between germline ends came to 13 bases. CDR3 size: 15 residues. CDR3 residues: CASSSGWGWNTEAFF. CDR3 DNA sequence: TGTGCCAGCAGCTCGGGGTGGGGTTGGAACACTGAAGCTTTCTTT.

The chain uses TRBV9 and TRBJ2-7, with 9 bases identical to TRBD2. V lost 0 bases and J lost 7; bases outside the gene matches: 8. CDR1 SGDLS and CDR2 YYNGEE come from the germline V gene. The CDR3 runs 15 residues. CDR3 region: CASSVEPGLAWEQYF. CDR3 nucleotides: TGTGCCAGCAGCGTAGAACCGGGACTAGCCTGGGAGCAGTACTTC.

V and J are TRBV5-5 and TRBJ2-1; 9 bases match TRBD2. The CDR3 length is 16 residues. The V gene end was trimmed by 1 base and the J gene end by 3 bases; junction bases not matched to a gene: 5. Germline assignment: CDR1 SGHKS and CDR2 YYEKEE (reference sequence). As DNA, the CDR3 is TGTGCCAGCAGCTTGACCGGGACTAGCTTCTACAATGAGCAGTTCTTC. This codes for CASSLTGTSFYNEQFF.